The text below deals with one T cell receptor beta chain. All enrollees were roughly 18 to 89 years old and from roughly 22 US areas. Categorization into cohorts depended on clinical history that participants reported. These data come from a study of blood T cell repertoires in COVID-19. Overall study: Sources were T cells, B-cell-depleted T cells, or PBMCs; the material itself was cDNA or gDNA.

Study processing details: Scientists estimated how many nucleated cells there were by amplifying reference gene primers. Sequenced by immunoSEQ multiplex PCR; TCRdb stores in-frame clones only, minus some. The V and J calls and clone size come from that table; D and trimming were worked out from the DNA. The sample shows around 480,000 clones, about nine tenths of them seen only once. This CDR3 is built from 13 residues. V lost 6 bases to trimming and J lost 5 bases, with 11 bases between them. Germline CDR1 reads KGHSH; CDR2 reads LQKENI. The specimen sequenced was PBMCs or T cells enriched from blood (not recorded which). The TCR sequence derives from a woman younger than 35 who had recovered from COVID-19. This sequence joins TRBV18 and TRBJ2-1, with D perhaps TRBD1 or TRBD2 (5 bases each). The CDR3 here is CASSPGRNNEQFF. The CDR3 bases are TGTGCCAGCTCCCCAGGGAGAAACAATGAGCAGTTCTTC.